A single sample is the source of the 16 T cell receptor beta chains below, sequenced in a study of control samples from healthy donors and cancer patients. Only in-frame clones appear in the TCRdb table, and some are missing; sequencing was by immunoSEQ multiplex PCR. The table lists 90,000 to 100,000 clones, approximately 90% of them singletons, with about 4% in the top ten. Material: blood. Every receptor here comes from a woman younger than 30 in good health.

The genes are TRBV6-4 and TRBJ2-3, with TRBD1 matching 9 bases. Germline V gives CDR1 MRHNA, CDR2 SNTAGT. CDR3 length equals 13 residues. The trim removed 4 bases at V and 4 bases at J, leaving 0 bases unmatched. CDR3 coding DNA: TGTGCCAGCAGTGGACAGGGGGCAGATACGCAGTATTTT. Translated, it gives CASSGQGADTQYF.

This clone was recorded only once. The J gene is TRBJ1-1, the V gene TRBV19; unclear D gene. The CDR3 extends over 12 amino acids. Germline loops: CDR1 LNHDA, CDR2 SQIVND (reference sequence). Trimming removed 0 bases at V and 5 bases at J, with 4 bases between. The CDR3 DNA reads as TGTGCCAGTAGTATAGACTGGACTGAAGCTTTCTTT. Translation: CASSIDWTEAFF.

The V call is TRBV27, the J call TRBJ1-5; TRBD1 matches at 7 bases. Unmatched junction bases numbered 7, after V lost 5 bases and J lost 6 bases. Looked up from germline, CDR1 is MNHEY and CDR2 is SMNVEV (reference sequence). The CDR3 has 14 residues. This chain's CDR3 is CASSEGAIGQPQHF. CDR3 DNA sequence: TGTGCCAGCAGTGAGGGGGCGATCGGTCAGCCCCAGCATTTT.

This chain joins TRBV29-1 and TRBJ2-1; weak D call: TRBD2 (6 bases). Trimming cost V 3 bases and J 2 bases, with 8 bases left between them. Germline V CDR1 and CDR2: SQVTM, ANQGSEA. The CDR3 has 13 residues. CDR3 in amino acids: CSVETRAYNEQFF. For the CDR3, the DNA is TGCAGCGTTGAGACTAGGGCCTACAATGAGCAGTTCTTC.

This chain joins TRBV4-2 and TRBJ1-1, with 10 bases fitting TRBD1. The junction had 14 bases not matched to a gene; V was cut back by 6 bases and J by 1 base. The V gene's germline CDR1 is LGHNA and CDR2 YNFKEQ. The CDR3 length is 18 residues. CDR3 sequence reads: CASSRMPGTGDKNTEAFF. In nucleotides, the CDR3 is TGTGCCAGCAGTCGTATGCCCGGGACAGGGGACAAGAACACTGAAGCTTTCTTT.

The rearrangement joins TRBV18 to TRBJ1-3; no reliable D call. V lost 2 bases and J 0 bases, leaving 8 bases between the germline ends. This CDR3 is 15 amino acids long. The germline gives CDR1 KGHSH, CDR2 LQKENI. CDR3: CASSPDWDSGNTIYF. The CDR3 bases are TGTGCCAGCTCACCAGACTGGGACTCTGGAAACACCATATATTTT.

The V and J genes are TRBV18 and TRBJ2-2; D is uncertain. The CDR3 is 13 residues long. The V gene's germline CDR1 is KGHSH and CDR2 LQKENI. The V end was cut by 4 bases, the J end by 5 bases, with 8 bases between. The CDR3 sequence: CASSLQETGELFF. The CDR3 bases are TGTGCCAGCTCACTGCAGGAAACCGGGGAGCTGTTTTTT.

The rearrangement joins TRBV3-1 (or the pseudogene TRBV3-2) to TRBJ2-1, with 9 bases aligning to TRBD2. The CDR3 runs 13 residues. The V gene's germline CDR1 is LGHDT and CDR2 YNNKEL (reference sequence). The ends lost 3 bases at V and 8 bases at J; junction bases unmatched: 2. The CDR3 coding sequence is TGTGCCAGCAGCCAGCGGGGGGGCGATGAGCAGTTCTTC. It specifies CASSQRGGDEQFF.

This chain uses TRBV3-1 (or the pseudogene TRBV3-2) with TRBJ2-7; the D gene could be TRBD1 or TRBD2 (6 bases each). This CDR3 has 15 residues. The V and J ends lost 4 bases and 4 bases respectively, with 17 bases between them. Germline assignment: CDR1 LGHDT and CDR2 YNNKEL (reference sequence). The CDR3 coding sequence is TGTGCCAGCAGCCCCGGAGGGGGAGCGCCTTACGAGCAGTACTTC. Translating gives CASSPGGGAPYEQYF.

For the CDR3, the DNA is TGTGCCAGCAGTTGGGCTGGGGGGAACTCCTACGAGCAGTACTTC. This sequence encodes CASSWAGGNSYEQYF. This rearrangement joins TRBV9 to TRBJ2-7, with D perhaps matching TRBD2 (6 bases). The CDR3 has 15 amino acids. In germline, CDR1 is SGDLS, CDR2 YYNGEE. The ends were cut back, 5 bases at V and 0 bases at J, with 15 bases in the middle.

This clone was counted a single time. The genes are TRBV2 and TRBJ1-2; tentative D call: TRBD1 (6 bases). Trimming cost V 5 bases and J 12 bases, with 13 bases left between them. The V gene's germline CDR1 is SNHLY and CDR2 FYNNEI. CDR3 length: 11 amino acids. The CDR3 DNA follows: TGTGCCAGCAGTTATACGACAGGTGACACCTTC. It yields the protein CASSYTTGDTF.

This chain's CDR3 is CASSYYGNYEQYF. DNA for the CDR3: TGTGCCAGCAGTTACTACGGGAACTACGAGCAGTACTTC. The rearrangement uses TRBV6-5 and TRBJ2-7; TRBD2 might be the D (5 bases). CDR1 and CDR2 (germline): MNHEY, SVGAGI. Between the trimmed V and J ends, which lost 1 base and 3 bases, there was a span of 7 bases. This CDR3 comprises 13 residues.

The chain links TRBV5-1 to TRBJ2-5, with 9 bases aligning to TRBD2. V trimming: 4 bases; J trimming: 5 bases; junction bases outside the gene matches: 6. Germline CDR1 is SGHRS and CDR2 is YFSETQ. This CDR3 region has 14 residues. The CDR3 spells CASSTGLALETQYF. CDR3 nucleotides: TGCGCCAGCAGCACGGGACTAGCATTGGAGACCCAGTACTTC.

V and J are TRBV15 and TRBJ2-3, with 9 bases aligning to TRBD2. The CDR3 is 15 residues long. Trimming at V came to 1 base and at J to 1 base, leaving 0 bases not matched to a gene. CDR1 is LNHNV, CDR2 YYDKDF, per germline (reference sequence). CDR3 in DNA: TGTGCCACCAGCAGAGGGACTAGCGGCACAGATACGCAGTATTTT. As protein: CATSRGTSGTDTQYF.

This clone came up a few times. The J gene is TRBJ1-2, the V gene TRBV13; tentatively, D is TRBD1 (6 bases). This CDR3 spans 13 amino acids. Per the germline V gene, CDR1 is PRHDT and CDR2 is FYEKMQ (reference sequence). Trimming stripped 3 bases from V and 1 base from J, with 6 bases between. This chain's CDR3 is CASSLGHNYGYTF. The CDR3 region has the DNA TGTGCCAGCAGCTTGGGACATAACTATGGCTACACCTTC.

This clone was counted once. CDR3 sequence (DNA): TGTGCCAGTAGTTGGCAGGGGGTCTCCTACGAGCAGTACTTC. Protein sequence: CASSWQGVSYEQYF. This chain connects TRBV19 to TRBJ2-7; 7 bases match TRBD1. Trimming removed 5 bases from V and 0 bases from J; junction bases left unmatched: 4. Per the germline V gene, CDR1 is LNHDA and CDR2 is SQIVND (reference sequence). The CDR3 contains 14 residues.